This T cell receptor (beta chain) stems from a study of read filtering for tumor transcriptome and immune sequencing (dated by TCRdb to 2020 to 2022). As for the study more broadly: The cohort consisted of roughly 16 male and around 15 female patients, with a mean age of roughly 67 years and an age range of about 40 to 90. Per sample, about 4.05 to 10.27 million TCR-region mapped reads were obtained with IR-seq, compared with only roughly 85 to 1273 with RNA-seq. One main goal was a read-filtering strategy for immune repertoire data, in particular deciding whether clonotypes backed by only one read should be removed. The study compared TCR repertoires from targeted immune repertoire sequencing and bulk whole-transcriptome sequencing run on the same bone marrow samples. Under revised international staging, roughly 8 patients fell into R-ISS I, 16 into R-ISS II and 7 into R-ISS III. Whole-transcriptome libraries were prepared with the TruSeq RNA Access Library Prep Kit after DNase treatment.

This clonotype was counted only a few times. It lacks a known antigen. A read error may account for a junction end that differs from germline. The CDR3 covers 18 residues, taking in both the cysteine and the phenylalanine. CDR3 DNA only is kept here, 54 bases in frame from base 1. From a lookup of the germline V gene (reference sequence), CDR1 and CDR2 are WNHNN and SYGVQD. Study-level results and caveats: The sorted CD138-negative fraction was not purified T cells but a mixed bone marrow immune population. When single-read clonotypes were removed, the proportions of shared clonotypes in IR-seq and RNA-seq correlated more strongly. Compared with RNA-seq, IR-seq captured clonotypes at much higher depth and more reliably, and a smaller IR-seq throughput was enough to identify most shared clonotypes. In IR-seq, single-read clonotypes were approximately 80% of clonotypes but 3.5% to 4% of total reads; in RNA-seq they were roughly 72% of clonotypes and 35% to 55% of reads.

Every patient had bone marrow sampled at the time of active disease. Ficoll-Hypaque density gradient centrifugation was used to isolate bone marrow mononuclear cells. Myeloma plasma cells were removed and CD138-negative cells were obtained by negative selection following labeling with CD138 magnetic microbeads on a MACS separator. Purity of the isolated cells was checked by flow cytometry on an Attune NxT using CD138 antibodies. TRIzol reagent was used to extract total RNA, which was then quantified with a NanoDrop spectrophotometer. Paired RNA-seq and IR-seq were performed on each patient's CD138-negative bone marrow sample. TCR libraries were constructed from 350 to 400 ng RNA using the Immunoverse kit, and molecular barcoded adaptors covering alpha/delta and beta/gamma chains were employed. TCR library preparation was performed with the same RNA that was used for transcriptome sequencing. An Illumina HiSeq 4000 with 2 x 150 cycles was used to sequence the TCR libraries. The paper's data handling went like this. TCR reads were aligned to human V, D, J and C references and assembled into CDR3 clonotypes with MiXCR, including quality filtering and error correction. Clonotype counts and gene usage diversity were analyzed with the tcR package in R. For inspection of raw mapping reads, RNA-seq reads were mapped by STAR aligner version 2.5.3a onto GRCh37 of the human genome. To test how sequencing depth affected the clonotypes detected, IR-seq fastq files were randomly downsampled with Seqtk 1.3. Starting from the raw public reads, TCRdb applied fastp trimming at Q25, assembled clones with MiXCR and retained in-frame beta chains. Merged by CDR3 protein, the rows form single entries marked with the most common genes and DNA. TCRdb, rather than the study authors, made the V and J calls. The sample table records about 86,000 distinct CDR3 sequences; over 9% of these occur just once. The ten largest clones take up approximately 15% of the sample.

The TCR comes from a donor aged 40 or older with multiple myeloma. The chain joins TRBV10-1 to TRBJ1-3, with 12 central nucleotides matching TRBD1. Specimen: a population of CD138-negative cells sorted from bone marrow. The cell subset or site label on this specimen signifies: bone marrow mononuclear cells depleted of CD138+ plasma/myeloma cells by negative magnetic selection. CDR3 reads: CASSETRDRGPAGSTIYF. The nucleotides read TGCGCCAGCAGTGAGACCCGGGACAGGGGGCCGGCCGGAAGCACCATATATTTT.